This TCR beta chain was captured in a study of response to subunit inactivated influenza vaccine. V lost 3 bases and J lost 2; bases outside the gene matches: 15. CDR3 length: 19 amino acids. Germline V gives CDR1 LGHDT, CDR2 YNNKEL (reference sequence). Study-level results: With each seasonal influenza vaccination, the authors suggested, few new T cells are recruited.

Concerning this clonotype: Its antigen is currently unknown.

TCRdb reprocessed the RT-PCR reads with MiXCR, giving one entry per CDR3 protein. The repertoire has 500,000 to 550,000 distinct CDR3 sequences, under 8.5% of them found once; the top ten carry over 10%. This TCR derives from a man aged 45-69 years who received an inactivated influenza vaccine. Sequencing used PBMCs from blood, obtained about 23 months after vaccination. The chain combines TRBV3-1 with TRBJ2-3; TRBD2 matches at 9 bases. CDR3 region: CASSQGKGPLAGPTDTQYF. CDR3 DNA sequence: TGTGCCAGCAGCCAGGGGAAGGGACCTCTAGCGGGGCCCACAGATACGCAGTATTTT.